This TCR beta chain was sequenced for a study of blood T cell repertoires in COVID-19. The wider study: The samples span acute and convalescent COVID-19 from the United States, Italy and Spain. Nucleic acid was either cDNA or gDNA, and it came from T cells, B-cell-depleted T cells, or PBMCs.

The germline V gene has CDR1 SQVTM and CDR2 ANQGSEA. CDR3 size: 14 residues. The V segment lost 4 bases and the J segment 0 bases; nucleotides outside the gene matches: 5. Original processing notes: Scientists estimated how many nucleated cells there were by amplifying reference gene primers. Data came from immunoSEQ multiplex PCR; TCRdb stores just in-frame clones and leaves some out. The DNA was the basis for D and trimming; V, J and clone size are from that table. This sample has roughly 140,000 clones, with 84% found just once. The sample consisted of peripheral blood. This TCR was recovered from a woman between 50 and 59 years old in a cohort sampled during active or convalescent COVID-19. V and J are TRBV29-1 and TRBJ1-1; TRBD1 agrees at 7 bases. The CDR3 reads CSVGGQALNTEAFF. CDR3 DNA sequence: TGCAGCGTTGGAGGACAGGCCTTGAACACTGAAGCTTTCTTT.